This TCR beta chain was sequenced in a study of T cells after yellow fever vaccination. This clonotype has more than one count but fewer than ten. V was pared by 5 bases and J by 3 bases, with 4 bases of the junction left unmatched. Germline loops: CDR1 SGHTA, CDR2 FQGNSA. CDR3 length: 15 residues. TCRdb reprocessed the 5' RACE reads with MiXCR, giving one entry per CDR3 protein. The data hold roughly 250,000 distinct CDR3 sequences, with over 10% observed a single time. Sequences were derived from CD4+ T cells sorted from PBMCs, sampled 45 days after the yellow fever booster vaccination. The TCR sequence derives from a man under 40 who received the YFV17D yellow fever vaccine. The chain is built from TRBV7-2 and TRBJ2-7; TRBD2 agrees at 13 bases. The CDR3 sequence: CASSTGLAGNYEQYF. CDR3 nucleotides: TGTGCCAGCAGCACGGGACTAGCGGGAAACTACGAGCAGTACTTC.